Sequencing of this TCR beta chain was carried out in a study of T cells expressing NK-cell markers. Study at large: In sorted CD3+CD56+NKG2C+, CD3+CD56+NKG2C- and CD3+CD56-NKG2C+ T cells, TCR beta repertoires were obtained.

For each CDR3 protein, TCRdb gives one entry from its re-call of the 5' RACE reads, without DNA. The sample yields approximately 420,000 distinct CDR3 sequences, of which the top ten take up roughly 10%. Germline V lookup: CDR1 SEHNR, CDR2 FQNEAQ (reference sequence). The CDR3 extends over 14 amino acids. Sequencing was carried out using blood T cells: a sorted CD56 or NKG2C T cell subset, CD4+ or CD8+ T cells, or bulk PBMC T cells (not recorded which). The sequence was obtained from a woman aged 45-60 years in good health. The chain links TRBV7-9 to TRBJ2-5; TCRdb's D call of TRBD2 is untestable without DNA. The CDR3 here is CASSVTAPAETQYF. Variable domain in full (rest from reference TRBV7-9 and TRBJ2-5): DTGVSQNPRHKITKRGQNVTFRCDPISEHNRLYWYRQTLGQGPEFLTYFQNEAQLEKSRLLSDRFSAERPKGSFSTLEIQRTEQGDSAMYLCASSVTAPAETQYFGPGTRLLVL.